A single sample is the source of the 9 T cell receptor beta chains below, sequenced in a study of chemoradiotherapy in HPV16-positive cancers (dated by TCRdb to 2022 to 2024). The method was the immunoSEQ multiplex PCR assay. Entries here come from immuneACCESS through TCRdb and include only in-frame sequences with V and J called. Some clones fail to appear in such tables; in the studies checked, an unresolved V gene covers under half of the shortfall, and the cause of the remainder is unknown. This sample is represented by about 5,400 clones; 55% to 75% of them were singletons. The ten largest account for about 10% of the sample. The sequenced sample was tumor tissue, obtained from a patient who underwent chemoradiotherapy. All receptors come from a human donor with HPV-associated anogenital cancer.

This sequence joins TRBV28 and TRBJ1-2; D not certain. The V and J ends lost 0 bases and 4 bases respectively, with 6 bases between them. The CDR3 totals 13 residues. Germline V gene data show CDR1 as MDHEN and CDR2 as SYDVKM. The CDR3 loop is CASSLWAPYGYTF. CDR3 bases: TGTGCCAGCAGTTTATGGGCCCCCTATGGCTACACCTTC.

The gene calls are TRBV4-2 and TRBJ1-1, with D tentatively TRBD1 (6 bases). CDR3 length: 17 residues. The germline V gene encodes CDR1 LGHNA and CDR2 YNFKEQ. The V gene lost 1 base and the J gene lost 2 bases, with 17 bases spanning the gap. The CDR3 region has the DNA TGTGCCAGCAGCCAAGTCAATTACGGGGGCTATAACACTGAAGCTTTCTTT. It yields the protein CASSQVNYGGYNTEAFF.

This rearrangement joins TRBV19 to TRBJ2-5, with TRBD2 matching over 13 bases. The CDR3 has 16 residues. From germline, CDR1 is LNHDA and CDR2 SQIVND (reference sequence). The V gene end was trimmed by 5 bases and the J gene end by 1 base; junction bases not matched to a gene: 4. CDR3 loop: CASSPGLAGIQETQYF. CDR3 DNA: TGTGCCAGTAGTCCGGGACTAGCGGGAATCCAAGAGACCCAGTACTTC.

This clone is categorized as medium-sized. This chain uses TRBV4-1 with TRBJ1-5; perhaps TRBD1 as D (5 bases). The CDR3 is 15 residues long. The V gene lost 6 bases and the J gene lost 0 bases, with 12 bases spanning the gap. Germline CDR1 MGHRA, CDR2 YSYEKL. In DNA form, the CDR3 reads TGCGCCAGCAGTTTCAGAGGGGCTAGCAATCAGCCCCAGCATTTT. The encoded protein is CASSFRGASNQPQHF.

The chain couples TRBV4-3 to TRBJ1-1, with unresolved D. The CDR3 length is 15 residues. Trimming left V 5 bases short and J 3 bases short, with 16 bases between. Germline V gene lookup returns CDR1 LGHNA and CDR2 YSLEER. CDR3 sequence: CASSSPEVSHTEAFF. The CDR3 DNA reads TGCGCCAGCAGCTCCCCCGAGGTTTCGCACACTGAAGCTTTCTTT.

This clone was counted only a few times. The chain has TRBV10-3 and TRBJ2-7, with unresolved D. V was cut by 11 bases and J by 5 bases, with 16 bases left in between. CDR3 size: 12 residues. Germline V gene sequence: CDR1 ENHRY, CDR2 SYGVKD. The CDR3 sequence is CAVSSFSHEQYF. As DNA, the CDR3 is TGTGCCGTTTCCTCATTTTCCCACGAGCAGTACTTC.

The gene calls are TRBV29-1 and TRBJ1-2; 8 bases map to TRBD1. There are 14 residues in the CDR3. Germline trimming cut 7 bases from V and 2 bases from J; bases unmatched to any gene: 9. Germline CDR1 and CDR2: SQVTM and ANQGSEA. The CDR3 loop is CSDLRTGTNYGYTF. The DNA for the CDR3 is TGCAGCGACCTCCGGACAGGGACCAACTATGGCTACACCTTC.

The rearrangement joins TRBV15 to TRBJ2-1; no clear D gene. Trimming shortened V by 0 bases and J by 15 bases, and 15 bases separated the two germline ends. The CDR3 sequence is 13 residues long. Germline loops: CDR1 LNHNV, CDR2 YYDKDF (reference sequence). The DNA of the CDR3 is TGTGCCACCAGCAGAGATGTCTCCAAGGGTCCGTTCTTC. This codes for CATSRDVSKGPFF.

This clone was picked up a small number of times. V usage is TRBV20-1 and J usage is TRBJ2-7; D gene ambiguous. This CDR3 is built from 11 residues. Trimming cost V 4 bases and J 3 bases, with 7 bases left between them. Germline V CDR1 and CDR2: DFQATT, SNEGSKA (reference sequence). CDR3 nucleotides: TGCAGTGCTAACCCTTTCTACGAGCAGTACTTC. It codes for CSANPFYEQYF.